The T cell receptor (beta chain) under discussion was sequenced for a study of CD8 T cells in ankylosing spondylitis. Study findings and constraints: A number of the motif variants had already been described in reactive arthritis synovial fluid and blood. As reported, disease-linked clones showed significant enrichment in matched ankylosing spondylitis synovial fluid.

This CDR3 contains 15 residues. V lost 9 bases to trimming and J lost 3 bases, with 18 bases between them. Germline CDR1 reads SNHLY; CDR2 reads FYNNEI. Worth noting for this clonotype: The antigen is unknown.

Using quantitative 5'-RACE with molecular barcodes, the authors made TCR beta libraries. TCRdb called the 5' RACE reads again in MiXCR, with one record for every CDR3 protein. The data show about 360,000 distinct CDR3 sequences, with roughly 20% seen just once and approximately 14% held by the top ten. The chain is built from TRBV2 and TRBJ1-5, with D possibly matching TRBD1 (5 bases). This receptor was obtained from a male donor with ankylosing spondylitis or in good health (not recorded which). Sequencing was performed on blood, either unsorted or a sorted T cell fraction (not recorded which). The CDR3 region has the DNA TGTGCCAGTCGGGACTCTGGGTGGGACAATCAGCCCCAGCATTTT. Its protein is CASRDSGWDNQPQHF.